This T cell receptor beta chain is from a study of cytomegalovirus exposure and HLA in healthy donors. Study-wide findings and caveats: Investigators reported 150 to 200 TCR beta chains as tied to cytomegalovirus. Information on immune exposure was restricted to one variable (CMV serostatus). The dataset shows that most TCR sequences were rare, while some public TCRs occurred in many donors.

Trimming stripped 3 bases from V and 3 bases from J, with 18 bases between. Germline CDR1 SGHNT, CDR2 YYREEE (reference sequence). This CDR3 is built from 17 residues. A word on this clone: As yet, its antigen is unknown.

Primers: 60 Vbeta forward and 13 Jbeta reverse. The table came from immunoSEQ multiplex PCR; TCRdb's copy has only in-frame clones and leaves some out. The sample lists 130,000 to 150,000 clones, roughly three quarters occurring once. The clonotype comes from a man aged 18 to 30 in good health and CMV-seronegative. The sequencing input was PBMCs. The chain combines TRBV5-4 with TRBJ2-2; D might be TRBD2 (5 bases). This chain's CDR3 is CASSSPPGNSDTGELFF. The CDR3 nucleotides read TGTGCCAGCAGCTCACCCCCCGGGAACTCTGACACCGGGGAGCTGTTTTTT.